The 26 T cell receptor beta chains listed next were all sequenced from one sample in a study of blood T cell repertoires in COVID-19. TCRdb's copy holds only in-frame clones and misses some; the assay was immunoSEQ multiplex PCR. The sample shows 200,000 to 250,000 clones, 75% to 85% of them seen only once. The sequenced material came from peripheral blood. The receptors come from a woman older than 75 with COVID-19, enrolled during active disease.

In DNA form, the CDR3 reads TGTGCCAGCAGCTTAGCGCCTTGGATGAGGGGCTACACCTTC. This codes for CASSLAPWMRGYTF. The J gene is TRBJ1-2, the V gene TRBV11-3; unclear D gene. The CDR3 is 14 residues long. Germline-derived CDR1 and CDR2 are SGHNT and YENEEA. The germline V and J ends were trimmed by 1 base and 8 bases, with 14 bases remaining between them.

The V call is TRBV3-1 (or the pseudogene TRBV3-2), the J call TRBJ1-2; a weak D match, TRBD1 (5 bases). Per germline, CDR1 LGHDT and CDR2 YNNKEL (reference sequence). The CDR3 totals 14 residues. V lost 1 base and J 4 bases, leaving 10 bases between the germline ends. This CDR3 reads CASSQAGGGYGYTF. DNA of the CDR3: TGTGCCAGCAGCCAAGCTGGGGGAGGCTATGGCTACACCTTC.

V usage is TRBV9 and J usage is TRBJ2-3; 10 bases are shared with TRBD2. The CDR3 has 16 amino acids. In germline, CDR1 is SGDLS, CDR2 YYNGEE. Germline trimming cut 3 bases from V and 2 bases from J; bases unmatched to any gene: 6. In DNA, the CDR3 is TGTGCCAGCAGCGAGGGAGCGGGAGGGTACACAGATACGCAGTATTTT. Its protein product is CASSEGAGGYTDTQYF.

Here the CDR3 DNA reads TGTGCCAGCAGCTTAACAAGGAGTCAGCCCCAGCATTTT. Protein: CASSLTRSQPQHF. The rearrangement joins TRBV7-3 to TRBJ1-5; D ambiguous. From germline, CDR1 is SGHTA and CDR2 FQGTGA. The CDR3 is made up of 13 amino acids. V dropped 0 bases and J dropped 6 bases, with 6 bases sitting between them.

V is TRBV6-5 and J is TRBJ2-5, with 9 bases identical to TRBD2. Trimming at V came to 2 bases and at J to 5 bases, leaving 6 bases not matched to a gene. The CDR3 extends over 15 amino acids. In germline, CDR1 is MNHEY, CDR2 SVGAGI. The CDR3 loop is CASSYSLAGTETQYF. The CDR3 nucleotides read TGTGCCAGCAGTTACAGCCTAGCGGGAACGGAGACCCAGTACTTC.

The CDR3 region has the DNA TGTGCCAGCAGCAAAGCCGGGACTAGCGGGAGGGAGCAGTACTTC. Residues: CASSKAGTSGREQYF. The chain has TRBV21-1 and TRBJ2-7; the DNA was not used to check the table's D call, TRBD2. TRBV21-1 is flagged as a pseudogene. This CDR3 spans 15 amino acids.

The chain combines TRBV10-1 with TRBJ1-1; 9 bases are shared with TRBD1. The CDR3 loop spans 16 amino acids. V shed 3 bases and J 3 bases; nucleotides not matched to a gene: 8. CDR1 is WNHNN and CDR2 is SYGVQD in the germline V gene (reference sequence). The CDR3 reads CASSDQGQGSHTEAFF. The CDR3 nucleotides are TGCGCCAGCAGTGACCAGGGACAGGGTAGCCACACTGAAGCTTTCTTT.

This sequence joins TRBV5-1 and TRBJ1-6, with D hard to call. Germline assignment: CDR1 SGHRS and CDR2 YFSETQ. The V gene lost 4 bases and the J gene lost 7 bases, with 12 bases spanning the gap. The CDR3 spans 14 residues. The CDR3 DNA reads as TGCGCCAGCAGCGGCGGGATTTCGAATTCACCCCTCCACTTT. Amino acid sequence: CASSGGISNSPLHF.

The chain has TRBV19 and TRBJ2-5, with 7 bases that match TRBD1. The CDR3 is 11 amino acids. After removal of 10 bases from V and 9 bases from J, the junction contained 8 bases not matched to a gene. Germline loops: CDR1 LNHDA, CDR2 SQIVND (reference sequence). As DNA, the CDR3 is TGTGCCACCCGACAGGGTTTGGCCCAGTACTTC. Translating gives CATRQGLAQYF.

The J gene is TRBJ2-7, the V gene TRBV10-1; a weak D match, TRBD1 (6 bases). The germline V gene has CDR1 WNHNN and CDR2 SYGVQD (reference sequence). This CDR3 spans 15 amino acids. Trimming stripped 4 bases from V and 2 bases from J, with 15 bases between. The CDR3 DNA is TGCGCCAGCAGTGGACGCTTATGGACAGCCTACGAGCAGTACTTC. This translates into CASSGRLWTAYEQYF.

The count of this clone is one. The V gene is TRBV19, the J gene TRBJ1-2; 8 positions agree with TRBD1. Looked up from germline, CDR1 is LNHDA and CDR2 is SQIVND (reference sequence). J was trimmed by 3 bases and V by 4 bases; bases with no gene match: 13. The CDR3 runs 17 residues. DNA of the CDR3: TGTGCCAGTAGTACCCAGAGGACAGGGAGGGACGACTATGGCTACACCTTC. Translation: CASSTQRTGRDDYGYTF.

In DNA form, the CDR3 reads TGTGCCAGCAGCTTAACCGGGACAGGTCGCCGTCTGGGCTATGGCTACACCTTC. Protein product: CASSLTGTGRRLGYGYTF. This chain uses TRBV5-8 with TRBJ1-2, with 8 bases matching TRBD1. The CDR3 contains 18 residues. J lost 4 bases, V lost 2 bases, and 16 bases had no gene match. Germline-derived CDR1 and CDR2 are SGHTS and YDEGEE.

This chain links TRBV15 with TRBJ2-5; TRBD2 agrees at 13 bases. Germline CDR1 is LNHNV and CDR2 is YYDKDF (reference sequence). Trimming removed 4 bases from V and 2 bases from J; junction bases left unmatched: 4. This CDR3 spans 16 amino acids. The CDR3: CATSIRLAGGQETQYF. The CDR3 nucleotides are TGTGCCACCAGCATTCGACTAGCGGGAGGACAAGAGACCCAGTACTTC. The full variable domain, rest sourced from reference TRBV15 and TRBJ2-5, is DAMVIQNPRYQVTQFGKPVTLSCSQTLNHNVMYWYQQKSSQAPKLLFHYYDKDFNNEADTPDNFQSRRPNTSFCFLDIRSPGLGDTAMYLCATSIRLAGGQETQYFGPGTRLLVL.

The rearrangement links TRBV10-3 to TRBJ2-1; TRBD2 aligns across 7 bases. The CDR3 is made up of 14 amino acids. With 7 bases clipped from V and 6 bases from J, the junction kept 9 bases outside the gene matches. Per the germline V gene, CDR1 is ENHRY and CDR2 is SYGVKD. The CDR3 sequence: CAIKASGFSNEQFF. The CDR3 bases are TGTGCCATCAAGGCTAGCGGTTTTTCCAATGAGCAGTTCTTC.

This chain joins TRBV6-2 or TRBV6-3 and TRBJ2-1; D call uncertain. The germline gives CDR1 MNHEY, CDR2 SVGEGT. This CDR3 spans 16 amino acids. V was cut by 0 bases and J by 3 bases, with 12 bases left in between. DNA for the CDR3: TGTGCCAGCAGTTACTCGGGTGGAACTATCTACAATGAGCAGTTCTTC. Protein product: CASSYSGGTIYNEQFF.

This chain connects TRBV30 to TRBJ1-3, with no clear D. CDR1 and CDR2 from the germline V gene are GTSNPN and SVGIG (reference sequence). This CDR3 spans 13 amino acids. V dropped 2 bases and J dropped 5 bases, with 10 bases sitting between them. CDR3 coding DNA: TGTGCCTGGAGTTCTCTTCTCCGAAACACCATATATTTT. Its translation: CAWSSLLRNTIYF.

The CDR3, as DNA: TGTGCCACCCGGGAGTTACACGAGCAGTACTTC. Residues: CATRELHEQYF. V is TRBV28 and J is TRBJ2-7; TRBD2 might be the D (6 bases). Germline lookup yields CDR1 MDHEN and CDR2 SYDVKM. Trimming took 10 bases from V and 5 from J, leaving 12 bases between them. This CDR3 has 11 residues.

Only a few counts were recorded for this clone. This rearrangement joins TRBV6-4 to TRBJ1-5; D unclear. Looked up from germline, CDR1 is MRHNA and CDR2 is SNTAGT. The CDR3 totals 16 residues. The V gene lost 8 bases and the J gene lost 7 bases, with 24 bases spanning the gap. CDR3 DNA sequence: TGTGCCAGCCTAGACCCCGATGGCCCTAAAAGGCAGCCCCAGCATTTT. It translates to CASLDPDGPKRQPQHF.

The rearrangement joins TRBV11-1 to TRBJ1-1; D is undetermined. The V end was cut by 3 bases, the J end by 0 bases, with 5 bases between. Germline CDR1 reads SGHAT; CDR2 reads FQDESV (reference sequence). The CDR3 spans 13 residues. CDR3: CASSLTLNTEAFF. For the CDR3, the DNA is TGTGCCAGCAGCTTGACACTGAACACTGAAGCTTTCTTT.

V is TRBV28 and J is TRBJ2-5; D uncertain. CDR1 is MDHEN, CDR2 SYDVKM, per germline. Between the trimmed V and J ends, which lost 5 bases and 2 bases, there was a span of 9 bases. CDR3 length equals 13 residues. The CDR3 DNA sequence: TGTGCCAGCAGTGCAACATATCAAGAGACCCAGTACTTC. Translated, it gives CASSATYQETQYF.

The rearrangement links TRBV5-8 to TRBJ2-7, with 7 nucleotides matching TRBD1. V dropped 5 bases and J dropped 2; count of bases not matched to a gene: 10. The CDR3 is made up of 15 amino acids. CDR1 is SGHTS, CDR2 YDEGEE, per germline. The CDR3 protein is CASSTGQDLTYEQYF. For the CDR3, the DNA is TGTGCCAGCAGTACCGGACAGGACCTAACCTACGAGCAGTACTTC.

The gene calls are TRBV2 and TRBJ1-1; D gene uncertain. V lost 7 bases and J lost 0, with 12 bases in between. From germline, CDR1 is SNHLY and CDR2 FYNNEI. CDR3 length: 14 residues. DNA for the CDR3: TGTGCCAGCACAGGTTTGCAAATGAACACTGAAGCTTTCTTT. It yields the protein CASTGLQMNTEAFF. Full variable domain (outside the CDR3, taken from reference TRBV2 and TRBJ1-1): EPEVTQTPSHQVTQMGQEVILRCVPISNHLYFYWYRQILGQKVEFLVSFYNNEISEKSEIFDDQFSVERPDGSNFTLKIRSTKLEDSAMYFCASTGLQMNTEAFFGQGTRLTVV.

V and J are TRBV15 and TRBJ1-3, with D hard to call. In germline, CDR1 is LNHNV, CDR2 YYDKDF (reference sequence). V gave up 6 bases and J gave up 4 bases, with 7 bases separating them. CDR3 length: 12 amino acids. The CDR3 nucleotides read TGTGCCACCAGTCTGTCGGGAAACACCATATATTTT. Its protein is CATSLSGNTIYF.

This chain connects TRBV4-1 to TRBJ2-7, with D tentatively TRBD2 (6 bases). The CDR3 runs to 15 residues. Trimming removed 1 base from V and 1 base from J, with 11 bases in between. Germline lookup yields CDR1 MGHRA and CDR2 YSYEKL. In DNA form, the CDR3 reads TGCGCCAGCAGCCAAGCTAGCGTGGGATCCTACGAGCAGTACTTC. Its protein product is CASSQASVGSYEQYF.

V and J are TRBV7-9 and TRBJ1-6; 8 bases line up with TRBD1. Germline loops: CDR1 SEHNR, CDR2 FQNEAQ (reference sequence). Germline trimming cut 5 bases from V and 8 bases from J; bases unmatched to any gene: 5. The CDR3 has 14 amino acids. CDR3 in DNA: TGTGCCAGCAGCCGGGACAGGCCTCATTCACCCCTCCACTTT. It translates to CASSRDRPHSPLHF.

The chain joins TRBV30 to TRBJ1-1; weak D call: TRBD1 (5 bases). V lost 5 bases and J 0 bases, leaving 16 bases between the germline ends. This CDR3 has 15 amino acids. Germline CDR1 and CDR2: GTSNPN and SVGIG (reference sequence). CDR3 sequence reads: CAWLPAGTVNTEAFF. The CDR3, as DNA: TGTGCCTGGTTACCCGCGGGGACCGTGAACACTGAAGCTTTCTTT.